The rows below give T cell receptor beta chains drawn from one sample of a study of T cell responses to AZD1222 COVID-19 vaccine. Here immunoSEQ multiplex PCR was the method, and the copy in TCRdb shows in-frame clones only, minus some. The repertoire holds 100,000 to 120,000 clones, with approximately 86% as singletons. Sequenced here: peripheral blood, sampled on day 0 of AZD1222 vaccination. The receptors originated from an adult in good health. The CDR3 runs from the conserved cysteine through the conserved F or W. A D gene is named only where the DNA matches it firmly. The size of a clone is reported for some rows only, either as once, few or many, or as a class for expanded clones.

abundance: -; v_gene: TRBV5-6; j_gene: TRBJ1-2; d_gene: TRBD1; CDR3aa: CASSPGQGGNYGYTF; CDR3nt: TGTGCCAGCAGCCCGGGACAGGGGGGGAACTATGGCTACACCTTC
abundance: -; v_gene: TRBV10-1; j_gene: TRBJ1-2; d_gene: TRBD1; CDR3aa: CARRTPGQTNYGYTF; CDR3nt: TGCGCCAGACGAACGCCGGGACAGACAAACTATGGCTACACCTTC
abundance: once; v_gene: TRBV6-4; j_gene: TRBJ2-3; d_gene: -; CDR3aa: CASRAQGFTDTQYF; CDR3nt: TGTGCCAGCAGAGCCCAGGGGTTCACAGATACGCAGTATTTT
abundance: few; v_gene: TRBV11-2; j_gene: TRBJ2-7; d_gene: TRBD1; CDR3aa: CASSREGGWDYEQYF; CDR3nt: TGTGCCAGCAGCCGAGAAGGGGGCTGGGACTACGAGCAGTACTTC
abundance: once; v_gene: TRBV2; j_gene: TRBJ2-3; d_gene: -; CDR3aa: CASSDVSGDTQYF; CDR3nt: TGTGCCAGCAGTGACGTCTCGGGGGATACGCAGTATTTT
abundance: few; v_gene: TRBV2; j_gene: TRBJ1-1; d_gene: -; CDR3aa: CASSRTGHRAAAFF; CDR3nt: TGTGCCAGCAGCCGCACGGGACACCGGGCCGCAGCTTTCTTT
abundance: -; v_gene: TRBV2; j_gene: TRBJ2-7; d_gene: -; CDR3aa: CASIRDPPGEQYF; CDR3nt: TGTGCCAGCATTCGGGACCCGCCGGGCGAGCAGTACTTC
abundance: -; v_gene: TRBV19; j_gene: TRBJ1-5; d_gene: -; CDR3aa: CASSAIQVNQPQHF; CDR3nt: TGTGCCAGTAGTGCCATACAGGTAAATCAGCCCCAGCATTTT
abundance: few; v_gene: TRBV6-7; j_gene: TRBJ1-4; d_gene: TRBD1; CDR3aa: CASSYRDRSATNEKLFF; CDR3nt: TGTGCCAGCAGTTACCGGGACAGATCTGCAACTAATGAAAAACTGTTTTTT
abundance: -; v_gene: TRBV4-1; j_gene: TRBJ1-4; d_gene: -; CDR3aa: CASSQGGSGNEKLFF; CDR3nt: TGCGCCAGCAGCCAAGGGGGGTCAGGAAATGAAAAACTGTTTTTT
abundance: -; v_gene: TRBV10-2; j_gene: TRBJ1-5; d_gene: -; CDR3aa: CASNEGGDSNQPQHF; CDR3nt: TGCGCCAGCAACGAAGGGGGAGATAGCAATCAGCCCCAGCATTTT
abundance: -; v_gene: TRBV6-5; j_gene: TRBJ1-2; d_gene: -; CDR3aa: CASRRWGGYTF; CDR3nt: TGTGCCAGCAGAAGATGGGGTGGCTACACCTTC
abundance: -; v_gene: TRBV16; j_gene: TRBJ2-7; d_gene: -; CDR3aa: CASSQSVRLGTPSSYEQYF; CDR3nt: TGTGCCAGCAGCCAATCGGTTCGGTTGGGGACACCCTCTTCCTACGAGCAGTACTTC
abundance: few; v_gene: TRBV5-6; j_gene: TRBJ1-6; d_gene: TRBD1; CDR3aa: CASSPLGQGANSPLHF; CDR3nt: TGTGCCAGCAGCCCGTTGGGACAGGGGGCGAATTCACCCCTCCACTTT
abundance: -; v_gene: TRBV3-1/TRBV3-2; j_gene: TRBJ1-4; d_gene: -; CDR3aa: CASSQEGVGKANEKLFF; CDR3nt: TGTGCCAGCAGCCAAGAAGGAGTCGGAAAGGCGAATGAAAAACTGTTTTTT
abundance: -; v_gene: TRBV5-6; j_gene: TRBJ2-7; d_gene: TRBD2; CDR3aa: CASNQGGGPYEQYF; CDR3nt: TGTGCCAGCAATCAGGGCGGGGGACCCTACGAGCAGTACTTC
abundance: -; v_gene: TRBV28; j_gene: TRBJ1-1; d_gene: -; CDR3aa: CASKGGSGAEAFF; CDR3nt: TGTGCCAGCAAGGGGGGTTCGGGCGCTGAAGCTTTCTTT
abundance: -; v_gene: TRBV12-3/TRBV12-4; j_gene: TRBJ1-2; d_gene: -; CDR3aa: CASSPNGLDGYTF; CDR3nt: TGTGCCAGCAGTCCCAATGGCCTGGATGGCTACACCTTC
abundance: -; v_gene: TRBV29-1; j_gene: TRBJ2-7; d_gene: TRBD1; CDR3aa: CSVEDSGTGSYEQYF; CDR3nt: TGCAGCGTTGAGGATTCCGGGACAGGGTCCTACGAGCAGTACTTC
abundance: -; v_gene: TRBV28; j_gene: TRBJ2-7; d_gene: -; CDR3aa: CASSFRGQTSYEQYF; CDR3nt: TGTGCCAGCAGTTTTCGTGGGCAGACCTCCTACGAGCAGTACTTC
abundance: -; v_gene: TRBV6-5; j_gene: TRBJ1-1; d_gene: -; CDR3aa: CASSYLIGLNTEAFF; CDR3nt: TGTGCCAGCAGTTATCTGATAGGTCTGAACACTGAAGCTTTCTTT
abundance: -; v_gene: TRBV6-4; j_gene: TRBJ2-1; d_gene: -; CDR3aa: CASSLGVGSFNEQFF; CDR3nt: TGTGCCAGCAGCCTCGGGGTAGGCTCCTTCAATGAGCAGTTCTTC
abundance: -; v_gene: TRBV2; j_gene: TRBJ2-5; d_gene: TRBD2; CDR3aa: CASSSSGGQQETQYF; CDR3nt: TGTGCCAGCTCATCGAGCGGGGGGCAGCAAGAGACCCAGTACTTC
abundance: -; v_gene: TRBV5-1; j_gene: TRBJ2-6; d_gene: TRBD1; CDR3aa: CASSQGQGAPGANVLTF; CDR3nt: TGCGCCAGCAGCCAGGGACAGGGGGCGCCTGGGGCCAACGTCCTGACTTTC
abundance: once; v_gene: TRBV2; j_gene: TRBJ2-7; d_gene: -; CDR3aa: CASSPGQTRSYEQYF; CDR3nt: TGTGCCAGCAGCCCCGGACAGACCCGCTCCTACGAGCAGTACTTC
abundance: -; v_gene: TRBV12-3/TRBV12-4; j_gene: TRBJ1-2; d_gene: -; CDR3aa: CASSLGQGYGYTF; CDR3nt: TGTGCCAGCAGTTTAGGGCAGGGATATGGCTACACCTTC
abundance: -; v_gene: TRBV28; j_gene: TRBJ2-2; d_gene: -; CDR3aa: CASSFRKTGELFF; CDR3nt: TGTGCCAGCAGTTTTAGGAAAACCGGGGAGCTGTTTTTT
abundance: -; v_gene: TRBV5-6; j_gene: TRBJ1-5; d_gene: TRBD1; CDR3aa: CASSGDRGNQPQHF; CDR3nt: TGTGCCAGCAGCGGTGACAGGGGCAATCAGCCCCAGCATTTT
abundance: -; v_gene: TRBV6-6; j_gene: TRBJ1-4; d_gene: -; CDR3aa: CASSYSTADSEKLFF; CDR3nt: TGTGCCAGCAGTTACTCCACTGCGGACAGTGAAAAACTGTTTTTT
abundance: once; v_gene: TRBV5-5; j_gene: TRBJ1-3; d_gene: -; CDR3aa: CASSLDGDTIYF; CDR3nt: TGTGCCAGCAGCTTGGACGGGGACACCATATATTTT
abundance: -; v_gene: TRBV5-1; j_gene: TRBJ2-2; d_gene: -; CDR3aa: CASSLTGLNTGELFF; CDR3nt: TGCGCCAGCAGCTTGACAGGGCTGAACACCGGGGAGCTGTTTTTT
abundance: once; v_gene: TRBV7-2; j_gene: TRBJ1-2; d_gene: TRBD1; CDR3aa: CASSLQSRDRGTGYTF; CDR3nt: TGTGCCAGCAGCCTTCAATCCCGGGACAGGGGGACTGGCTACACCTTC
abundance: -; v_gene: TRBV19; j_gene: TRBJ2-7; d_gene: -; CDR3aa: CASGQRDSTYEQYF; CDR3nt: TGTGCCAGTGGTCAGCGGGACAGCACCTACGAGCAGTACTTC
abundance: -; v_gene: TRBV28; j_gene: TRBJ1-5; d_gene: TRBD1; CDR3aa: CASSFRDRGTNQPQHF; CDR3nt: TGTGCCAGCAGTTTTAGGGACAGGGGCACCAATCAGCCCCAGCATTTT
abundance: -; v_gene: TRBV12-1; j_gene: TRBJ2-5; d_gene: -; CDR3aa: CATGAKGGKETQYF; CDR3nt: TGTGCCACCGGGGCAAAGGGTGGAAAAGAGACCCAGTACTTC
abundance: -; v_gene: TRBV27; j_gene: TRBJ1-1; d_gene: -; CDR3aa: CASSLIGGGNTEAFF; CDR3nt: TGTGCCAGCAGTCTGATCGGTGGGGGGAACACTGAAGCTTTCTTT
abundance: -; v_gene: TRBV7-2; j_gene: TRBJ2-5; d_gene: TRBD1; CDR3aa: CASSQTYDMGQGKTQYF; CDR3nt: TGTGCCAGCAGCCAAACCTACGATATGGGACAGGGGAAGACCCAGTACTTC
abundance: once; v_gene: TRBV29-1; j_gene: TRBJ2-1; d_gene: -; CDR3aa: CSTSQGLNEQFF; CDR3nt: TGCAGCACAAGCCAGGGGCTCAATGAGCAGTTCTTC